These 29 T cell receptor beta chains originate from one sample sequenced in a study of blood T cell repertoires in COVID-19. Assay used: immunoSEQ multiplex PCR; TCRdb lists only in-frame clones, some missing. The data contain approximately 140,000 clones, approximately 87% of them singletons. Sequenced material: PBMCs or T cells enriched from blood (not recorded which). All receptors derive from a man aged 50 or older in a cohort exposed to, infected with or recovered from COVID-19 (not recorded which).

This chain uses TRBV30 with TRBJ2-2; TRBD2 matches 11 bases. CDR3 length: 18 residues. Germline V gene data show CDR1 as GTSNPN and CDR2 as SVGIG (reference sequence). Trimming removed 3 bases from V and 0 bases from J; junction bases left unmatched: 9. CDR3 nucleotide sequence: TGTGCCTGGAGCTCAGGACTAGCGGGCCGCGCGAACACCGGGGAGCTGTTTTTT. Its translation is CAWSSGLAGRANTGELFF.

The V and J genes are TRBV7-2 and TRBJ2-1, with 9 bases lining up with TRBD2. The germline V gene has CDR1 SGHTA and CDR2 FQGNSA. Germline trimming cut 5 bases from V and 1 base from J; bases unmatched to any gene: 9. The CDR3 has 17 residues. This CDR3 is CASSISLSGGSYNEQFF. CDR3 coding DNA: TGTGCCAGCAGCATATCTCTGAGCGGGGGGTCCTACAATGAGCAGTTCTTC.

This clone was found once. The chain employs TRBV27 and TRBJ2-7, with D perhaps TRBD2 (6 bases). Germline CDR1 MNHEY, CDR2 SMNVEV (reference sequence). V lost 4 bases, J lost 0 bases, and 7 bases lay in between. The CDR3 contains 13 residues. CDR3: CASSSGDSYEQYF. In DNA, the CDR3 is TGTGCCAGCAGTTCGGGGGACTCCTACGAGCAGTACTTC.

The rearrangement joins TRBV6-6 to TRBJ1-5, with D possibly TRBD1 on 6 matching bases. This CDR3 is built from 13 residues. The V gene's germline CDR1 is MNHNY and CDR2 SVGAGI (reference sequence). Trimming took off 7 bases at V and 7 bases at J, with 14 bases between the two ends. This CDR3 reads CASTDQGFQPQHF. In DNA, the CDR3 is TGTGCCAGCACCGACCAGGGGTTCCAGCCCCAGCATTTT.

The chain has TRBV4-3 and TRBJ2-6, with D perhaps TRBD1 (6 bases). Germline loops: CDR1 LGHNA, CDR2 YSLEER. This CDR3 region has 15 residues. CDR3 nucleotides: TGCGCAGCCAGCGGACAGCCCTCTGGGGCCAACGTCCTGACTTTC. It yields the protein CAASGQPSGANVLTF.

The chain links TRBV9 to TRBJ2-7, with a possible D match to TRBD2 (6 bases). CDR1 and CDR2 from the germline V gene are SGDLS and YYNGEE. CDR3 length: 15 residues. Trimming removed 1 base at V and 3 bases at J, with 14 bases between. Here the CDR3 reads CASSVSPGEGYEQYF. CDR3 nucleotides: TGTGCCAGCAGCGTAAGTCCGGGAGAGGGCTACGAGCAGTACTTC.

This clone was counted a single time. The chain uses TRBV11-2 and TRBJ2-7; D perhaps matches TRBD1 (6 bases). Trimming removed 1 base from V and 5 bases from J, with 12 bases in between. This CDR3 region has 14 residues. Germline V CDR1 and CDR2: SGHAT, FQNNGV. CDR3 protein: CASSLVYRVDEQYF. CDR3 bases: TGTGCCAGCAGCTTAGTTTACAGGGTCGACGAGCAGTACTTC.

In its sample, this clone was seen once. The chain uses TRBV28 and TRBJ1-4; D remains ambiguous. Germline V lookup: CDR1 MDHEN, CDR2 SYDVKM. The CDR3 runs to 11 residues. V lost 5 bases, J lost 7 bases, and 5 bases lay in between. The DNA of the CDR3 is TGTGCCAGCAGTGCAGGTGAAAAACTGTTTTTT. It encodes CASSAGEKLFF.

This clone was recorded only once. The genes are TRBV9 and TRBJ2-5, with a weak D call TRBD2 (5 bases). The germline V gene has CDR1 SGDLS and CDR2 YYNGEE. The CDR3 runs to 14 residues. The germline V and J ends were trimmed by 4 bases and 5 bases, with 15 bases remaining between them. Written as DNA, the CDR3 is TGTGCCAGCAGCCCGCCCGGGGTAGCGGAGACCCAGTACTTC. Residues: CASSPPGVAETQYF.

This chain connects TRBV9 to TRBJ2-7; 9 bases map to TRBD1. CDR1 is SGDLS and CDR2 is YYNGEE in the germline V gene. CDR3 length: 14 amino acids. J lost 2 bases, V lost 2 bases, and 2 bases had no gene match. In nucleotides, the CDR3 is TGTGCCAGCAGCGTGGGACAGGGAACCTACGAGCAGTACTTC. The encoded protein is CASSVGQGTYEQYF.

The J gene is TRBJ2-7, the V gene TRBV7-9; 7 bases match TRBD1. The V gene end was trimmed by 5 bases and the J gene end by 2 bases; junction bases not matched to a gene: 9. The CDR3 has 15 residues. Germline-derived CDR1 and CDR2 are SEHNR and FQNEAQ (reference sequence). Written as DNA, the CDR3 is TGTGCCAGCAGCGGTTCAAGGGACAGTACCTACGAGCAGTACTTC. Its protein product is CASSGSRDSTYEQYF.

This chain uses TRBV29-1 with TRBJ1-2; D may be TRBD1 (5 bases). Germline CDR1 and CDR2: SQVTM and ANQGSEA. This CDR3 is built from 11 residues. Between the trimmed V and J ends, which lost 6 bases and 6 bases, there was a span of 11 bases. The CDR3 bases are TGCAGCGTACGGACAATAGATGGCTACACCTTC. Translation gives CSVRTIDGYTF.

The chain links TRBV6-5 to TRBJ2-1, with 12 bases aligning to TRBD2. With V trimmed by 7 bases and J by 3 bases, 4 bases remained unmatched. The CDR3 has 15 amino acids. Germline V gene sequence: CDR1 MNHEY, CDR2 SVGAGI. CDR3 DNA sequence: TGTGCCAGCACTAGACTAGCGGGGGACTACAATGAGCAGTTCTTC. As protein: CASTRLAGDYNEQFF.

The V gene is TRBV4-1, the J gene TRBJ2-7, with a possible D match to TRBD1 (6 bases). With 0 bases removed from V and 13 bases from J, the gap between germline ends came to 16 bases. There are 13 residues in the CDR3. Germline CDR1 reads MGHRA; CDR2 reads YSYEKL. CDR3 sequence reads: CASSQDQGNSPYF. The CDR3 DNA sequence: TGCGCCAGCAGCCAAGATCAGGGGAACAGCCCCTACTTC.

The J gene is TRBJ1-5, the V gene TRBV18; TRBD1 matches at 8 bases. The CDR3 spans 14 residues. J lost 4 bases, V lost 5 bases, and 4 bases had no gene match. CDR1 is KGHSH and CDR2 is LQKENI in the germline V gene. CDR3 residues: CASSAGTGNQPQHF. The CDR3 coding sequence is TGTGCCAGCTCAGCGGGGACAGGTAATCAGCCCCAGCATTTT.

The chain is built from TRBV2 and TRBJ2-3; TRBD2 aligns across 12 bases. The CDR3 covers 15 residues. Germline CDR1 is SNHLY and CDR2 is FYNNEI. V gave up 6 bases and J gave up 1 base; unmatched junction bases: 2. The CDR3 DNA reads TGTGCCAGCAGACGGACTAGCGGGGGCACAGATACGCAGTATTTT. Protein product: CASRRTSGGTDTQYF.

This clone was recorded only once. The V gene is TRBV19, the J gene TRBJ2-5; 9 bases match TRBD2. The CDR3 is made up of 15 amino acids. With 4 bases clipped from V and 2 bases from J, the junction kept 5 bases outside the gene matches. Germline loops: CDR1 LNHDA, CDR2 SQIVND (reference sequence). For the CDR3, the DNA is TGTGCCAGTAGTACATTAGCGGGGGCTCAAGAGACCCAGTACTTC. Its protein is CASSTLAGAQETQYF.

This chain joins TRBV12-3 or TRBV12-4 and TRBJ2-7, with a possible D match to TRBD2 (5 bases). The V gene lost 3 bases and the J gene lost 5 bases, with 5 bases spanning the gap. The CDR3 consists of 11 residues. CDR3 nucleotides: TGTGCCAGCAGTTTGAGGGACGAGCAGTACTTC. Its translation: CASSLRDEQYF.

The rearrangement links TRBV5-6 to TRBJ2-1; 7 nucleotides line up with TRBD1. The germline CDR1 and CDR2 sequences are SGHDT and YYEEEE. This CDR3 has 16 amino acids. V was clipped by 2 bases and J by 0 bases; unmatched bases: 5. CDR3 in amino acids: CASSFRTGSSYNEQFF. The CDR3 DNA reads TGTGCCAGCAGCTTTCGGACAGGAAGCTCCTACAATGAGCAGTTCTTC.

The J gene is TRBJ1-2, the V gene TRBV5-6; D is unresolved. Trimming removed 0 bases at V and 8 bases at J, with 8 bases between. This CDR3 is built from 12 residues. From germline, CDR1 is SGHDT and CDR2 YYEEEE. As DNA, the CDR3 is TGTGCCAGCAGCTTGGACAGCAGGGGCTACACCTTC. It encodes CASSLDSRGYTF.

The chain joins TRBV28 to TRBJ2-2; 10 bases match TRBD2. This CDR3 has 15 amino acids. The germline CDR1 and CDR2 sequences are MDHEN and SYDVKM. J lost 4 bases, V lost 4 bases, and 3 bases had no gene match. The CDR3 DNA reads TGTGCCAGCAGTTCTAGCGGGAGCCCCACCGGGGAGCTGTTTTTT. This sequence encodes CASSSSGSPTGELFF.

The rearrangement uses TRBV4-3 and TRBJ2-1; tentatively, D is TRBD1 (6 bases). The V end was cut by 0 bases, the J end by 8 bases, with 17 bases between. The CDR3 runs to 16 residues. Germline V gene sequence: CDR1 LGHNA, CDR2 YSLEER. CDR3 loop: CASSQEVQGSFYEQFF. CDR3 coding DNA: TGCGCCAGCAGCCAAGAGGTACAGGGCAGTTTTTATGAGCAGTTCTTC.

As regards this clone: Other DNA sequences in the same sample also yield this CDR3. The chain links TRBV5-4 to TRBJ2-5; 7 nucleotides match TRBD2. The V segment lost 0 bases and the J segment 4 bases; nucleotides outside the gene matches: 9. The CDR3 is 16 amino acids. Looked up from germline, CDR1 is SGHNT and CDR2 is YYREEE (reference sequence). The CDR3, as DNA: TGTGCCAGCAGCTTGGGGGGCGGGCGGGGGTCAGAGACCCAGTACTTC. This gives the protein CASSLGGGRGSETQYF.

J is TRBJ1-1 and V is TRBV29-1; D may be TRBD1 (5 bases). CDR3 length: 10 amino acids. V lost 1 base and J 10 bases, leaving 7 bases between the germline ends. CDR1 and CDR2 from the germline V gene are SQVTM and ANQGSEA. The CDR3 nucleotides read TGCAGCGTTGAAGGGGGGGGAGCTTTCTTT. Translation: CSVEGGGAFF.

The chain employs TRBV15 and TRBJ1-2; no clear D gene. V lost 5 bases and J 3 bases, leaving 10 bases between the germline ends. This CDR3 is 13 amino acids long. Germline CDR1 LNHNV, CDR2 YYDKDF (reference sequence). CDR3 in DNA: TGTGCCACCAGCGGAGGAGCCCACTATGGCTACACCTTC. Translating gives CATSGGAHYGYTF.

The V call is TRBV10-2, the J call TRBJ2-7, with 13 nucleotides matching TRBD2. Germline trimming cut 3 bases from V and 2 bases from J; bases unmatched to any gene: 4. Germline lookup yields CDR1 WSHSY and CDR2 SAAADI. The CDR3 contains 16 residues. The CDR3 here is CASSDRLAGGPYEQYF. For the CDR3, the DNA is TGCGCCAGCAGTGATAGACTAGCGGGAGGTCCCTACGAGCAGTACTTC.

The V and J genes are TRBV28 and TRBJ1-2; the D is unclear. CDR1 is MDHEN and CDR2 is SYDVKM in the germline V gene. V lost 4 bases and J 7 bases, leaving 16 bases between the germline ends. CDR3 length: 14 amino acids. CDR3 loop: CASSSPAGLFGYTF. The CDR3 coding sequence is TGTGCCAGCAGTTCGCCAGCGGGGTTATTTGGCTACACCTTC.

CDR3 nucleotides: TGCGCCAGCAGCTCCGTTGACATCTCCTACGAGCAGTACTTC. It encodes CASSSVDISYEQYF. The chain combines TRBV5-1 with TRBJ2-7; D call uncertain. Per germline, CDR1 SGHRS and CDR2 YFSETQ. The CDR3 has 14 amino acids. The V gene lost 3 bases and the J gene lost 0 bases, with 10 bases spanning the gap.

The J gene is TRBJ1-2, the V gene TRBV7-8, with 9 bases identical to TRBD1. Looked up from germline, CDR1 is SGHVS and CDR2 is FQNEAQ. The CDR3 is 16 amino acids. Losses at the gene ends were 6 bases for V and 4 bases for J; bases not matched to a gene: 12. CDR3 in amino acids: CASRLTSGTGIYGYTF. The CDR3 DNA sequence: TGTGCCAGCAGACTTACCTCCGGGACAGGGATCTATGGCTACACCTTC.